The clone carrying this T cell receptor beta chain was seen many times. As yet, its antigen is unknown. The entry originates in a study of Graves' ophthalmopathy and Graves' hyperthyroidism. RNA transcripts served as template for amplifying TCR beta CDR3 sequences. An opening RT-PCR round employed HTBI primers and preceded a second-round multiplex PCR. TCRdb redid the calling of the multiplex PCR reads with MiXCR, one entry per CDR3 protein. The sample carries hundreds of thousands of distinct CDR3 sequences, roughly 21% recorded once. Germline V gene data show CDR1 as SGHDN and CDR2 as FVKESK. V dropped 2 bases and J dropped 6 bases, with 13 bases sitting between them. There are 14 residues in the CDR3. Patients in the hyperthyroidism group, adults aged 18 to 65, were newly diagnosed, under 2 months' duration. Other autoimmune diseases, uncontrolled infections, pregnancy or lactation excluded patients from enrollment.

Overall study results and limits: Most expanded clonotypes from thyroid (those above 0.001 frequency) were also found in blood.

This receptor was identified in a woman aged 18-29 years with stable Graves' hyperthyroidism. Sequenced input: peripheral blood. The rearrangement joins TRBV14 to TRBJ1-1; D unresolved. The CDR3 nucleotides read TGTGCCAGCAGCCAACCCCTTTCGAATTCTGAAGCTTTCTTT. It is translated as CASSQPLSNSEAFF.